The present entry profiles one T cell receptor beta chain with its context. A read error may account for a junction end that differs from germline. This entry is derived from a study of blood T cell repertoires in COVID-19. As for the study in general: COVID-19 samples collected from the United States, Italy and Spain covered acute and convalescent phases.

The method was immunoSEQ multiplex PCR; TCRdb's version includes in-frame clones alone and lacks a portion of them. The repertoire holds 100,000 to 150,000 clones, with about four fifths as singletons. Germline values: CDR1 SGHRS, CDR2 YFSETQ. The CDR3 length is 15 residues. J is TRBJ1-1 and V is TRBV5-1; no clear D gene. Sequenced sample: peripheral blood. The receptor was derived from a man aged 25-45 years with COVID-19, enrolled during active disease. CDR3 sequence: CASSLGGSALSEAFF. CDR3 in DNA: TGCGCCAGCAGCTTGGGAGGGTCGGCTCTCTCTGAGGCTTTCTTT.